The 16 T cell receptor beta chains in this list originate from one sample, sequenced in a study of blood T cell repertoires in COVID-19. Here immunoSEQ multiplex PCR was the method, and the copy in TCRdb shows in-frame clones only, minus some. The table shows about 38,000 clones, with 80% to 90% occurring only once. The sequenced material came from peripheral blood. The receptors come from a man in his fifties or sixties with active or convalescent COVID-19.

The chain employs TRBV25-1 and TRBJ2-5; 8 nucleotides line up with TRBD2. The germline CDR1 and CDR2 sequences are MGHDK and SYGVNS. V shed 6 bases, J shed 6 bases, and the junction held 3 bases outside the gene matches. The CDR3 extends over 12 amino acids. CDR3 sequence reads: CASRTSEKTQYF. The DNA for the CDR3 is TGTGCCAGCAGGACTAGCGAGAAGACCCAGTACTTC.

The chain employs TRBV5-4 and TRBJ2-3; 7 bases map to TRBD2. J lost 2 bases, V lost 7 bases, and 7 bases had no gene match. CDR1 and CDR2 (germline): SGHNT, YYREEE (reference sequence). This CDR3 spans 14 amino acids. CDR3 nucleotide sequence: TGTGCCAGCCGGCGGGAGACGCCCACAGATACGCAGTATTTT. This translates into CASRRETPTDTQYF.

J is TRBJ1-5 and V is TRBV21-1; the table's D call TRBD1 went unverified against the DNA. TRBV21-1 is reported as a pseudogene. This CDR3 spans 16 amino acids. This CDR3 is CASSKGRGRRNQPQHF. The CDR3 DNA reads TGTGCCAGCAGCAAAGGAAGGGGTCGACGCAATCAGCCCCAGCATTTT.

V usage is TRBV15 and J usage is TRBJ2-1; D not certain. Trimming took off 2 bases at V and 6 bases at J, with 17 bases between the two ends. The CDR3 length is 16 residues. Germline V gene data show CDR1 as LNHNV and CDR2 as YYDKDF (reference sequence). CDR3 sequence: CATSRLKSAVVNEQFF. The CDR3 coding sequence is TGTGCCACCAGCAGACTCAAGTCGGCGGTAGTCAATGAGCAGTTCTTC.

This clone appeared once. CDR3 DNA sequence: TGCGCCAGCAGCTTGTCCGCGGGGAACACTGAAGCTTTCTTT. The encoded protein is CASSLSAGNTEAFF. This chain connects TRBV5-1 to TRBJ1-1, with D unclear. The CDR3 has 14 amino acids. CDR1 is SGHRS, CDR2 YFSETQ, per germline. Deletions cut 1 base from V and 1 base from J, with 8 bases between.

There are a few counts of this clone. V and J are TRBV12-5 and TRBJ2-1; tentative D call: TRBD1 (6 bases). CDR1 is LGHNT and CDR2 is FRNRAP in the germline V gene. CDR3 length: 15 residues. V lost 7 bases and J 4 bases, leaving 17 bases between the germline ends. The CDR3, as DNA: TGTGCTAGTGCCGCCGGACAGTCTAGGTACAATGAGCAGTTCTTC. Translating it yields CASAAGQSRYNEQFF.

Written as DNA, the CDR3 is TGTGCCACCCATCCAGGGGGGAACACTGAAGCTTTCTTT. Amino acid sequence: CATHPGGNTEAFF. V is TRBV6-5 and J is TRBJ1-1; 7 bases map to TRBD1. The CDR3 is 13 residues long. Germline V lookup: CDR1 MNHEY, CDR2 SVGAGI. V dropped 10 bases and J dropped 1; count of bases not matched to a gene: 6.

This chain uses TRBV19 with TRBJ1-6; 7 bases match TRBD1. Germline assignment: CDR1 LNHDA and CDR2 SQIVND (reference sequence). The CDR3 has 15 amino acids. V was pared by 1 base and J by 5 bases, with 2 bases of the junction left unmatched. In nucleotides, the CDR3 is TGTGCCAGTAGTATAGTACAGGGGAATAATTCACCCCTCCACTTT. Translation gives CASSIVQGNNSPLHF.

As DNA, the CDR3 is TGTGCCAGCAGTTTCCAGCGGAGCACAGATACGCAGTATTTT. This translates into CASSFQRSTDTQYF. V and J are TRBV27 and TRBJ2-3; a possible D gene is TRBD2 (5 bases). The ends were cut back, 3 bases at V and 0 bases at J, with 7 bases in the middle. Germline V lookup: CDR1 MNHEY, CDR2 SMNVEV (reference sequence). The CDR3 extends over 14 amino acids.

The chain joins TRBV5-1 to TRBJ1-2; weak D call: TRBD1 (6 bases). The CDR3 runs 15 residues. The ends were cut back, 0 bases at V and 9 bases at J, with 18 bases in the middle. Germline CDR1 SGHRS, CDR2 YFSETQ. CDR3 coding DNA: TGCGCCAGCAGCTTGGTGGCGGGTACGGGACAAAGCTACACCTTC. Translating it yields CASSLVAGTGQSYTF. Together with reference TRBV5-1 and TRBJ1-2, the CDR3 gives the full variable domain: KAGVTQTPRYLIKTRGQQVTLSCSPISGHRSVSWYQQTPGQGLQFLFEYFSETQRNKGNFPGRFSGRQFSNSRSEMNVSTLELGDSALYLCASSLVAGTGQSYTFGSGTRLTVV.

This chain joins TRBV6-6 and TRBJ2-2, with a tentative D call TRBD2 (5 bases). Germline V gives CDR1 MNHNY, CDR2 SVGAGI (reference sequence). CDR3 length equals 14 residues. Trimming cost V 10 bases and J 0 bases, with 12 bases left between them. The CDR3 region has the DNA TGTGCCACCCGGACGGAGGCGAACACCGGGGAGCTGTTTTTT. Translated, it gives CATRTEANTGELFF.

V and J are TRBV2 and TRBJ2-2; a weak D match, TRBD2 (5 bases). The CDR3 consists of 17 residues. CDR1 and CDR2 (germline): SNHLY, FYNNEI. V lost 3 bases, J lost 3 bases, and 17 bases lay in between. The CDR3 sequence is CASSDLATPRDTGELFF. In DNA, the CDR3 is TGTGCCAGCAGTGACTTGGCTACCCCGCGGGACACCGGGGAGCTGTTTTTT.

The rearrangement uses TRBV19 and TRBJ1-1, with D hard to call. CDR1 is LNHDA, CDR2 SQIVND, per germline (reference sequence). With 5 bases removed from V and 2 bases from J, the gap between germline ends came to 12 bases. The CDR3 is made up of 14 amino acids. The CDR3 DNA sequence: TGTGCCAGTAGTTACTTCACTTCCAACACTGAAGCTTTCTTT. This gives the protein CASSYFTSNTEAFF.

This rearrangement joins TRBV5-1 to TRBJ1-2; D may be TRBD1 (6 bases). Trimming cost V 0 bases and J 8 bases, with 26 bases left between them. This CDR3 region has 18 residues. CDR1 and CDR2 from the germline V gene are SGHRS and YFSETQ. CDR3 nucleotide sequence: TGCGCCAGCAGCTTGGAAGTGGCAGGGGCGAGCTCCACACGCGGCTACACCTTC. It codes for CASSLEVAGASSTRGYTF.

V is TRBV18 and J is TRBJ2-1; 10 bases are shared with TRBD1. CDR1 and CDR2 from the germline V gene are KGHSH and LQKENI. V dropped 6 bases and J dropped 5; count of bases not matched to a gene: 7. CDR3 length: 15 residues. The CDR3 spells CASSVKGQGNNEQFF. The DNA for the CDR3 is TGTGCCAGCTCCGTCAAGGGACAGGGGAACAATGAGCAGTTCTTC.

This clone was seen once. V usage is TRBV3-1 (or the pseudogene TRBV3-2) and J usage is TRBJ2-5; D possibly corresponds to TRBD1 (5 bases). The germline gives CDR1 LGHDT, CDR2 YNNKEL (reference sequence). V lost 1 base and J 3 bases, leaving 6 bases between the germline ends. The CDR3 is 13 amino acids. The CDR3 region is CASSQAGKETQYF. Written as DNA, the CDR3 is TGTGCCAGCAGCCAAGCAGGGAAAGAGACCCAGTACTTC.